A single sample gave rise to the 10 T cell receptor beta chains below, sequenced in a study of chemoradiotherapy in HPV16-positive cancers. The repertoire was sequenced with immunoSEQ multiplex PCR; TCRdb's copy has only in-frame clones and lacks some. Here the sample spans about 53,000 clones, more than 75% being singletons. The sequencing here drew on blood, taken from a patient who underwent chemoradiotherapy. The origin of the receptors is a human donor with HPV-associated anogenital cancer.

CDR3 bases: TGTGCCAGCAGCCAGGAAGGACTAGTAGGGAGGACCCAGTACTTC. Encoded protein: CASSQEGLVGRTQYF. The chain recombines TRBV14 with TRBJ2-5, with 7 bases identical to TRBD2. CDR1 and CDR2 from the germline V gene are SGHDN and FVKESK. The trim removed 3 bases at V and 7 bases at J, leaving 11 bases unmatched. This CDR3 is built from 15 residues. The whole variable domain, remainder taken from reference TRBV14 and TRBJ2-5, is EAGVTQFPSHSVIEKGQTVTLRCDPISGHDNLYWYRRVMGKEIKFLLHFVKESKQDESGMPNNRFLAERTGGTYSTLKVQPAELEDSGVYFCASSQEGLVGRTQYFGPGTRLLVL.

The CDR3: CAWRVRTGGSGQPQHF. The CDR3 coding sequence is TGTGCCTGGAGGGTAAGGACAGGGGGTTCGGGTCAGCCCCAGCATTTT. The chain combines TRBV30 with TRBJ1-5; TRBD1 agrees at 10 bases. Germline V CDR1 and CDR2: GTSNPN, SVGIG (reference sequence). Trimming at V came to 3 bases and at J to 6 bases, leaving 11 bases not matched to a gene. The CDR3 contains 16 residues.

The gene calls are TRBV27 and TRBJ1-1; weak D call: TRBD1 (6 bases). V was clipped by 3 bases and J by 1 base, with 15 bases between them. The length of the CDR3 is 16 residues. The germline CDR1 and CDR2 sequences are MNHEY and SMNVEV (reference sequence). This CDR3 reads CASSFRTGITNTEAFF. The CDR3 DNA reads as TGTGCCAGCAGTTTTCGAACAGGGATAACGAACACTGAAGCTTTCTTT.

The chain combines TRBV4-3 with TRBJ2-2; D is uncertain. The CDR3 loop spans 16 amino acids. V lost 0 bases to trimming and J lost 2 bases, with 10 bases between them. Germline assignment: CDR1 LGHNA and CDR2 YSLEER. The CDR3 bases are TGCGCCAGCAGCCAAGATCGGGTTCCAAACACCGGGGAGCTGTTTTTT. It is translated as CASSQDRVPNTGELFF.

The rearrangement uses TRBV7-2 and TRBJ2-1, with a tentative D call TRBD2 (6 bases). The germline V gene has CDR1 SGHTA and CDR2 FQGNSA. This CDR3 spans 19 amino acids. V dropped 4 bases and J dropped 1 base, with 23 bases sitting between them. This CDR3 is CASSSVPMGTFLSYNEQFF. The CDR3 nucleotides are TGTGCCAGCAGCTCAGTCCCAATGGGGACTTTCCTGTCCTACAATGAGCAGTTCTTC.

The CDR3 nucleotides are TGTGCCAGCAGCCAACATTCGACCTATAGCGGGGGTAGCACAGATACGCAGTATTTT. Translation: CASSQHSTYSGGSTDTQYF. This rearrangement joins TRBV7-2 to TRBJ2-3, with 9 bases matching TRBD2. The CDR3 contains 19 residues. J gave up 0 bases and V 5 bases, and 15 bases lay outside the gene matches. The germline gives CDR1 SGHTA, CDR2 FQGNSA.

The chain's CDR3 is CAVGFRDRDYGYTF. The DNA of the CDR3 is TGTGCCGTTGGATTCCGGGACAGGGACTATGGCTACACCTTC. The chain has TRBV27 and TRBJ1-2; TRBD1 aligns across 9 bases. CDR3 length: 14 amino acids. Germline loops: CDR1 MNHEY, CDR2 SMNVEV (reference sequence). The trim removed 11 bases at V and 3 bases at J, leaving 10 bases unmatched.

V is TRBV6-6 and J is TRBJ1-1; D call uncertain. From germline, CDR1 is MNHNY and CDR2 SVGAGI (reference sequence). V dropped 6 bases and J dropped 5 bases, with 7 bases sitting between them. This CDR3 region has 11 residues. The CDR3 DNA reads as TGTGCCAGCAGCCCCGGAACTGAAGCTTTCTTT. Translating gives CASSPGTEAFF.

This rearrangement joins TRBV7-9 to TRBJ2-1, with unresolved D. Per germline, CDR1 SEHNR and CDR2 FQNEAQ (reference sequence). There are 16 residues in the CDR3. Trimming cost V 5 bases and J 7 bases, with 21 bases left between them. This CDR3 is CASSTPHGKDWNEQFF. DNA for the CDR3: TGTGCCAGCAGCACTCCTCACGGCAAGGATTGGAATGAGCAGTTCTTC.

This clone appeared a single time. This chain links TRBV25-1 with TRBJ1-4; tentative D call: TRBD1 (5 bases). Germline V CDR1 and CDR2: MGHDK, SYGVNS. The CDR3 is 16 residues long. Trimming removed 2 bases from V and 7 bases from J, with 17 bases in between. CDR3 bases: TGTGCCAGCAGTGAACCCCGGGGAGGGGTGGGTGAAAAACTGTTTTTT. As protein: CASSEPRGGVGEKLFF.